What follows are 30 T cell receptor beta chains derived from one specimen sequenced in a study of identical twins. Each CDR3 protein gets one entry after TCRdb re-called the 5' RACE reads with MiXCR. The table shows approximately 700,000 distinct CDR3 sequences, with about 20% occurring only once. This same sample was also part of a study on T cells expressing NK-cell markers.

Sequenced: PBMCs. The source is a woman younger than 35 in good health.

V is TRBV10-2 and J is TRBJ2-1; 8 positions match TRBD1. Germline CDR1 and CDR2: WSHSY and SAAADI. The CDR3 consists of 15 residues. Losses at the gene ends were 0 bases for V and 10 bases for J; bases not matched to a gene: 8. The CDR3 region has the DNA TGCGCCAGCAGTGAGTCGGACAGGGCCCTACTGGAGCAGTTCTTC. It yields the protein CASSESDRALLEQFF.

This clonotype was counted between two and nine times. The chain is built from TRBV30 and TRBJ2-3; possibly TRBD2 for D (6 bases). Germline V gives CDR1 GTSNPN, CDR2 SVGIG (reference sequence). The CDR3 contains 11 residues. Deletions cut 2 bases from V and 9 bases from J, with 9 bases between. CDR3 sequence reads: CAWSSGRTQYF. CDR3 nucleotides: TGTGCCTGGAGTAGTGGGAGGACGCAGTATTTT.

The CDR3 reads CASGQSNEKLFF. The CDR3 DNA sequence: TGTGCCAGCGGGCAGTCTAATGAAAAACTGTTTTTT. The chain couples TRBV5-5 to TRBJ1-4, with unresolved D. The germline V gene encodes CDR1 SGHKS and CDR2 YYEKEE (reference sequence). This CDR3 spans 12 amino acids. Trimming pared 7 bases from V and 3 bases from J, leaving 7 bases between.

This clonotype was recorded a few times. J is TRBJ2-6 and V is TRBV29-1; D remains ambiguous. Germline V gene sequence: CDR1 SQVTM, CDR2 ANQGSEA. The CDR3 length is 12 residues. V was trimmed by 3 bases and J by 4 bases, leaving 4 bases between them. The CDR3 region is CSVESGANVLTF. CDR3 DNA sequence: TGCAGCGTTGAGTCCGGGGCCAACGTCCTGACTTTC.

V is TRBV6-1 and J is TRBJ1-2; D call uncertain. The germline gives CDR1 MNHNS, CDR2 SASEGT. This CDR3 spans 14 amino acids. V was cut by 7 bases and J by 1 base, with 13 bases left in between. The CDR3 reads CASTPGTLNYGYTF. In nucleotides, the CDR3 is TGTGCCAGCACCCCCGGCACCCTTAACTATGGCTACACCTTC.

This clonotype turned up a few times. The gene calls are TRBV10-3 and TRBJ2-1; 8 nucleotides align to TRBD2. This CDR3 region has 17 residues. J lost 0 bases, V lost 3 bases, and 7 bases had no gene match. CDR1 ENHRY and CDR2 SYGVKD come from the germline V gene. CDR3 DNA sequence: TGTGCCATCAGTGATCCCGGGCGGGGGGCCTCCTACAATGAGCAGTTCTTC. Its protein product is CAISDPGRGASYNEQFF.

The J gene is TRBJ2-1, the V gene TRBV7-2; 8 nucleotides match TRBD1. Germline V gene sequence: CDR1 SGHTA, CDR2 FQGNSA. V trimming: 1 base; J trimming: 12 bases; junction bases outside the gene matches: 2. This CDR3 region has 12 residues. The CDR3 here is CASSLEQGGQFF. In DNA form, the CDR3 reads TGTGCCAGCAGCTTAGAACAGGGGGGGCAGTTCTTC.

V gene TRBV7-9 combines with J gene TRBJ2-7; no reliable D call. CDR1 and CDR2 from the germline V gene are SEHNR and FQNEAQ (reference sequence). The CDR3 is 12 amino acids. V lost 1 base and J 7 bases, leaving 8 bases between the germline ends. In DNA form, the CDR3 reads TGTGCCAGCAGCTTAGAAGTCCGGGAGCAGTACTTC. Amino acids: CASSLEVREQYF.

This chain joins TRBV5-5 and TRBJ2-2; no reliable D call. The germline V gene has CDR1 SGHKS and CDR2 YYEKEE (reference sequence). V was clipped by 5 bases and J by 4 bases, with 9 bases between them. This CDR3 is built from 13 residues. The CDR3 nucleotides read TGTGCCAGCAGACACGGACCCACCGGGGAGCTGTTTTTT. The encoded protein is CASRHGPTGELFF.

This chain connects TRBV2 to TRBJ2-1, with D uncertain. This CDR3 has 15 residues. V lost 4 bases and J lost 1, with 11 bases in between. Germline-derived CDR1 and CDR2 are SNHLY and FYNNEI. The CDR3 DNA reads TGTGCCAGCAGTGGAGTGGGAACGTCCTACAATGAGCAGTTCTTC. Residues: CASSGVGTSYNEQFF.

CDR3: CATSRGQNTEAFF. DNA for the CDR3: TGTGCCACCAGCAGAGGACAGAACACTGAAGCTTTCTTT. This sequence joins TRBV15 and TRBJ1-1; unclear D gene. From germline, CDR1 is LNHNV and CDR2 YYDKDF (reference sequence). The CDR3 runs 13 residues. Deletions cut 1 base from V and 1 base from J, with 4 bases between.

The chain has TRBV2 and TRBJ2-7, with 9 bases lining up with TRBD2. Per the germline V gene, CDR1 is SNHLY and CDR2 is FYNNEI. The CDR3 sequence is 16 residues long. Losses at the gene ends were 4 bases for V and 0 bases for J; bases not matched to a gene: 7. CDR3 protein: CASSGGAGGSSYEQYF. DNA of the CDR3: TGTGCCAGCAGTGGGGGAGCGGGGGGAAGCTCCTACGAGCAGTACTTC.

This rearrangement joins TRBV20-1 to TRBJ2-5, with D possibly being TRBD1 (5 bases). Deletions cut 0 bases from V and 4 bases from J, with 15 bases between. Germline lookup yields CDR1 DFQATT and CDR2 SNEGSKA (reference sequence). The CDR3 loop spans 15 amino acids. The CDR3 here is CSARDLSRVTETQYF. CDR3 nucleotides: TGCAGTGCTAGAGATTTGAGCAGGGTAACAGAGACCCAGTACTTC.

This sequence joins TRBV9 and TRBJ2-1; 8 bases align to TRBD2. Per germline, CDR1 SGDLS and CDR2 YYNGEE. The length of the CDR3 is 14 residues. V lost 3 bases and J lost 9; bases outside the gene matches: 8. Here the CDR3 DNA reads TGTGCCAGCAGCGCCCCGGGACTAGTAGTTGAGCAGTTCTTC. Translating it yields CASSAPGLVVEQFF.

CDR3 in amino acids: CASSLVRGNHPNGELFF. DNA for the CDR3: TGCGCCAGCAGCTTGGTTCGCGGAAACCACCCAAACGGGGAGCTGTTTTTT. The V gene is TRBV5-1, the J gene TRBJ2-2; no clear D. There are 17 residues in the CDR3. Trimming cost V 0 bases and J 7 bases, with 19 bases left between them. The germline CDR1 and CDR2 sequences are SGHRS and YFSETQ.

The chain has TRBV18 and TRBJ1-1; TRBD1 matches 8 bases. V lost 6 bases, J lost 1 base, and 7 bases stayed unmatched. The length of the CDR3 is 15 residues. CDR1 is KGHSH and CDR2 is LQKENI in the germline V gene. In nucleotides, the CDR3 is TGTGCCAGCTCCCAGGGGGCCAGGGGGAACACTGAAGCTTTCTTT. Translated, it gives CASSQGARGNTEAFF.

This clonotype appeared a few times. The chain recombines TRBV2 with TRBJ2-7, with a possible D match to TRBD2 (5 bases). The germline V gene encodes CDR1 SNHLY and CDR2 FYNNEI. V lost 6 bases, J lost 6 bases, and 9 bases lay in between. This CDR3 region has 11 residues. CDR3: CASRVEGEQYF. As DNA, the CDR3 is TGTGCCAGCAGGGTCGAGGGCGAGCAGTACTTC.

In its sample, this clonotype was seen a few times. The rearrangement links TRBV3-1 to TRBJ2-5; weak D call: TRBD1 (6 bases). The ends were cut back, 1 base at V and 3 bases at J, with 6 bases in the middle. The CDR3 length is 13 residues. Per the germline V gene, CDR1 is LGHDT and CDR2 is YNNKEL (reference sequence). CDR3 loop: CASSQAGEETQYF. The CDR3 DNA reads TGTGCCAGCAGCCAAGCAGGGGAAGAGACCCAGTACTTC.

In this sample, this clonotype turned up a few times. The CDR3 sequence: CASSERSRAGYSNQPQHF. The CDR3 DNA reads as TGTGCCAGCAGCGAGAGGTCCCGAGCAGGGTATAGCAATCAGCCCCAGCATTTT. The rearrangement uses TRBV6-1 and TRBJ1-5, with a weak D call TRBD1 (5 bases). V was shortened by 6 bases and J by 0 bases, with 21 bases between the two germline ends. The length of the CDR3 is 18 residues. In germline, CDR1 is MNHNS, CDR2 SASEGT.

This chain uses TRBV6-5 with TRBJ1-6, with TRBD1 matching 7 bases. Germline assignment: CDR1 MNHEY and CDR2 SVGAGI. J gave up 9 bases and V 1 base, and 9 bases lay outside the gene matches. The CDR3 is made up of 16 amino acids. The CDR3, as DNA: TGTGCCAGCAGTTACTGGGACAGTCAGGGGAGTTCACCCCTCCACTTT. This codes for CASSYWDSQGSSPLHF.

This clonotype occurred many times. The rearrangement uses TRBV6-5 and TRBJ1-4; D remains unclear. Trimming left V 0 bases short and J 3 bases short, with 2 bases between. CDR3 size: 13 residues. CDR1 and CDR2 (germline): MNHEY, SVGAGI. Here the CDR3 DNA reads TGTGCCAGCAGTTACTCGCCTAATGAAAAACTGTTTTTT. Its translation is CASSYSPNEKLFF.

The genes are TRBV5-1 and TRBJ2-5, with D unclear. Trimming removed 2 bases from V and 2 bases from J, with 13 bases in between. Germline values: CDR1 SGHRS, CDR2 YFSETQ. The CDR3 is made up of 15 amino acids. The DNA for the CDR3 is TGCGCCAGCAGCTTTGCTACCGGGTATCAAGAGACCCAGTACTTC. It codes for CASSFATGYQETQYF. The whole variable domain, remainder taken from reference TRBV5-1 and TRBJ2-5, is KAGVTQTPRYLIKTRGQQVTLSCSPISGHRSVSWYQQTPGQGLQFLFEYFSETQRNKGNFPGRFSGRQFSNSRSEMNVSTLELGDSALYLCASSFATGYQETQYFGPGTRLLVL.

There are a few counts of this clonotype. V gene TRBV5-1 combines with J gene TRBJ2-1, with 13 bases aligning to TRBD2. Germline V CDR1 and CDR2: SGHRS, YFSETQ. The CDR3 length is 16 residues. Trimming took 4 bases from V and 7 from J; bases not matched to a gene: 8. The CDR3 coding sequence is TGCGCCAGCAGCCAAACTAGCGGGGGGGCCTTTAATGAGCAGTTCTTC. Translation: CASSQTSGGAFNEQFF.

Here the CDR3 reads CASRPKGLAGINNEQFF. The CDR3 DNA sequence: TGTGCCAGCAGACCAAAAGGACTAGCGGGGATCAACAATGAGCAGTTCTTC. This chain uses TRBV7-2 with TRBJ2-1; 12 bases match TRBD2. CDR3 length: 17 residues. V dropped 6 bases and J dropped 5; count of bases not matched to a gene: 11. In germline, CDR1 is SGHTA, CDR2 FQGNSA.

The chain couples TRBV5-1 to TRBJ2-7; 11 bases match TRBD1. CDR1 and CDR2 (germline): SGHRS, YFSETQ. The CDR3 loop spans 16 amino acids. The V and J ends lost 3 bases and 3 bases, in that order; junction bases with no gene match: 8. CDR3 in amino acids: CASSWGMGQGVYEQYF. CDR3 bases: TGCGCCAGCAGCTGGGGAATGGGACAGGGGGTCTACGAGCAGTACTTC.

This chain links TRBV5-1 with TRBJ2-1; TRBD2 aligns across 13 bases. The CDR3 runs 16 residues. V lost 4 bases and J lost 8; bases outside the gene matches: 9. CDR1 is SGHRS, CDR2 YFSETQ, per germline. The CDR3, as DNA: TGCGCCAGCAGCGTCCCGGGACTAGCGGGAACGGATGAGCAGTTCTTC. Protein sequence: CASSVPGLAGTDEQFF.

This clonotype was seen at least ten times. The rearrangement links TRBV20-1 to TRBJ1-2; TRBD1 is a possible D gene (5 bases). Trimming took off 3 bases at V and 4 bases at J, with 15 bases between the two ends. The CDR3 sequence is 14 residues long. CDR1 is DFQATT and CDR2 is SNEGSKA in the germline V gene (reference sequence). In DNA, the CDR3 is TGCAGTGCTAGCCATTTACAGGCCCCCTATGGCTACACCTTC. Protein product: CSASHLQAPYGYTF.

This clonotype was observed a handful of times. This sequence joins TRBV7-9 and TRBJ1-1, with a tentative D call TRBD1 (5 bases). Trimming cost V 7 bases and J 0 bases, with 18 bases left between them. Germline V gene lookup returns CDR1 SEHNR and CDR2 FQNEAQ (reference sequence). The CDR3 length is 16 residues. Here the CDR3 DNA reads TGTGCCAGCACCCCCTACGGGGCGGGATTGAACACTGAAGCTTTCTTT. Translation: CASTPYGAGLNTEAFF.

This clonotype was seen only a few times. V and J are TRBV12-3 or TRBV12-4 and TRBJ2-7; tentatively, D is TRBD1 (6 bases). The CDR3 loop spans 16 amino acids. Trimming left V 6 bases short and J 0 bases short, with 18 bases between. CDR3 region: CASSRTGTLRSYEQYF. Here the CDR3 DNA reads TGTGCCAGCAGCCGAACAGGGACCCTCCGCTCCTACGAGCAGTACTTC.

The chain joins TRBV5-1 to TRBJ2-5; TRBD2 agrees at 10 bases. Germline CDR1 is SGHRS and CDR2 is YFSETQ. Trimming took 4 bases from V and 2 from J; bases not matched to a gene: 8. CDR3 size: 16 residues. The CDR3 DNA reads TGCGCCAGCAGCCCCCCACTAGCGGGGAGGCAAGAGACCCAGTACTTC. As protein: CASSPPLAGRQETQYF.